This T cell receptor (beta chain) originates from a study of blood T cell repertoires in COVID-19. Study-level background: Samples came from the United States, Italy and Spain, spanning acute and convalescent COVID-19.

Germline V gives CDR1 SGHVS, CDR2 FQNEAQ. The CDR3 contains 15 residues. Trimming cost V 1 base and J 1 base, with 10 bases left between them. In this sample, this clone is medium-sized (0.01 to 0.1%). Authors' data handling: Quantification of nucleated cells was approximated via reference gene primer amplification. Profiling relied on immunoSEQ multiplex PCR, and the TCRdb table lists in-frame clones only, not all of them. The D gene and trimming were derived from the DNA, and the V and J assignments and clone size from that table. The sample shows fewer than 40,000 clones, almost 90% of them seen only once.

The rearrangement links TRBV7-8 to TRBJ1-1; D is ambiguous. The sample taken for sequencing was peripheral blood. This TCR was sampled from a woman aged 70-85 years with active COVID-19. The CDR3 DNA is TGTGCCAGCAGCTTAGGTCGGCAGCGGAACACTGAAGCTTTCTTT. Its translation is CASSLGRQRNTEAFF.